Each of the 6 T cell receptor beta chains below was sequenced from the same sample in a study of T cells in localized non-small cell lung cancer. Measured with immunoSEQ multiplex PCR; TCRdb has only the in-frame clones, and not every one. The repertoire holds about 1,700 clones, with about 22% as singletons. The sequences come from lung tumor tissue, collected before any cancer treatment. The receptors come from a male donor at least 60 years old with stage I lung adenocarcinoma.

A few counts support this clone. J is TRBJ1-6 and V is TRBV6-8, with 7 bases identical to TRBD1. The CDR3 has 14 residues. CDR1 and CDR2 (germline): MNHGY, SAAAGT. J was trimmed by 0 bases and V by 8 bases; bases with no gene match: 1. CDR3 in amino acids: CASGTDSYNSPLHF. DNA for the CDR3: TGTGCCAGCGGGACAGACTCCTATAATTCACCCCTCCACTTT.

Remarks on this clone: Other nucleotide sequences from this sample produce the same CDR3. This chain joins TRBV28 and TRBJ1-1; TRBD1 might be the D (5 bases). The CDR3 consists of 15 residues. From germline, CDR1 is MDHEN and CDR2 SYDVKM. The V end was cut by 6 bases, the J end by 1 base, with 15 bases between. The CDR3 DNA reads TGTGCCAGCAGCCCGGGGAAGGGGCCGAACACTGAAGCTTTCTTT. This encodes CASSPGKGPNTEAFF.

Sample share makes this clone medium-sized. J is TRBJ2-1 and V is TRBV9; tentative D call: TRBD1 (6 bases). The CDR3 extends over 14 amino acids. The V end was cut by 3 bases, the J end by 5 bases, with 12 bases between. Germline CDR1 SGDLS, CDR2 YYNGEE. The CDR3 loop is CASSAPNRDNEQFF. The CDR3 nucleotides are TGTGCCAGCAGCGCCCCAAACAGGGACAATGAGCAGTTCTTC. The entire variable domain, with the rest obtained from reference TRBV9 and TRBJ2-1, is as follows: DSGVTQTPKHLITATGQRVTLRCSPRSGDLSVYWYQQSLDQGLQFLIQYYNGEERAKGNILERFSAQQFPDLHSELNLSSLELGDSALYFCASSAPNRDNEQFFGPGTRLTVL.

V is TRBV19 and J is TRBJ2-2, with 7 bases identical to TRBD1. The CDR3 covers 15 residues. Per the germline V gene, CDR1 is LNHDA and CDR2 is SQIVND (reference sequence). J gave up 7 bases and V 7 bases, and 12 bases lay outside the gene matches. The CDR3 here is CASTPMFQGDGELFF. CDR3 nucleotide sequence: TGTGCCAGTACCCCTATGTTTCAGGGGGACGGGGAGCTGTTTTTT.

Only a few counts were recorded for this clone. The genes are TRBV11-3 and TRBJ2-1; 8 bases line up with TRBD2. Germline V lookup: CDR1 SGHNT, CDR2 YENEEA. V was pared by 2 bases and J by 9 bases, with 9 bases of the junction left unmatched. This CDR3 has 15 amino acids. The CDR3 loop is CASSLTGGPVTEQFF. DNA of the CDR3: TGTGCCAGCAGCTTAACGGGGGGGCCTGTCACTGAGCAGTTCTTC.

This clone came up a few times. This chain links TRBV5-1 with TRBJ1-4; no reliable D call. V lost 3 bases to trimming and J lost 4 bases, with 10 bases between them. The CDR3 runs 14 residues. CDR1 SGHRS and CDR2 YFSETQ come from the germline V gene. CDR3 nucleotides: TGCGCCAGCAGCTCGCGGGATGTTAATGAAAAACTGTTTTTT. It codes for CASSSRDVNEKLFF.